This T cell receptor (beta chain) was recovered during a study of CD8+ T cells in alopecia areata. Overall study findings and caveats: Sequenced scalp T cells also include alphabeta T cells resident in normal skin. Clonality in lesional scalp, especially alopecia totalis/universalis, exceeded that of normal scalp. Although TCR sharing was seen in mice, sharing across patients was less clear, possibly for HLA-related reasons.

CDR3 length: 15 residues. Trimming stripped 3 bases from V and 0 bases from J, with 11 bases between. From germline, CDR1 is ENHRY and CDR2 SYGVKD. Following extraction, RNA underwent reverse transcription to cDNA, which served as the sequencing template. Sequencing was performed with immunoSEQ multiplex PCR; in TCRdb, only in-frame clones are kept and a portion is missing. The sample lists over 90,000 clones, around 60% occurring once. About this clone itself: Its antigen is as yet unknown.

This TCR derives from a human donor in good health. The rearrangement uses TRBV10-3 and TRBJ1-1, with D perhaps TRBD1 (6 bases). The source material was CD4+ T cells sorted from blood. The CDR3 loop reads CAISDTGFMNTEAFF. The CDR3 DNA reads as TGTGCCATCAGTGATACAGGGTTCATGAACACTGAAGCTTTCTTT.